This record covers a single TCR beta chain. This clonotype has a handful of counts. Its antigen specificity is not known. No base quality information exists; no much larger clone differs at one position. These data are taken from a study of T-cell memory formation after mild COVID-19 (dated by TCRdb to about 2021). Study-wide context: TCR sequence clusters from the two donors were found to be largely donor specific. T-cell clones expanding and contracting after mild COVID-19 in two donors were tracked by longitudinal TCRalpha and TCRbeta repertoire sequencing. Two young, previously healthy adult volunteers made up the cohort, one male and one female. What the work shows at the level of the full study, not this receptor alone: The study included only a couple of mild cases, and larger cohorts that include severe cases with pre-infection samples were judged to be necessary. The second-wave clones that peaked on day 37 were not confirmed to be SARS-CoV-2 specific. Clones that contracted from day 15 to 85 showed balanced CD4/CD8 phenotypes, whereas a second wave of clones that expanded from day 15 to 37 leaned towards CD4+. Contracting CD4+ clones turned up mainly in the CM and EM memory subsets, whereas EMRA was where CD8+ clones were enriched. Some responding clones were found in pre-infection memory, which suggests that pre-existing cross-reactive memory T cells took part in the SARS-CoV-2 response.

Trimming removed 3 bases from V and 6 bases from J, leaving 14 bases between the germline ends. The CDR3 spans 13 residues, from the cysteine through the phenylalanine. Only the CDR3 DNA stays, 39 bases, in frame from base 1. Based on the germline V gene (reference sequence), the CDR1 and CDR2 sequences are DFQATT and SNEGSKA. Data came from an Illumina NovaSeq 6000. Using 5'RACE with constant-segment primers, TCRalpha and TCRbeta cDNA libraries were constructed, with sample barcodes and unique molecular identifiers added in the process. RNA was extracted from every sample with Trizol reagent. Amplification of the libraries took two PCR steps, and the second step added a second sample barcode plus Illumina TruSeq adapters. The libraries were sequenced on an Illumina NovaSeq using 2 x 150 bp paired-end reads. The study's own analysis went as follows. With migec v1.2.7, reads were demultiplexed and then collapsed into UMI-guided consensus sequences. Using mixcr v2.1.11, the UMI consensuses were aligned to TRA and TRB V and J templates and assembled into clonotypes. Expanded or contracted clonotypes were those called significant by both edgeR and NoisET, with noise models trained on biological replicates. For edgeR calls, the cutoffs were a false discovery rate-adjusted p below 0.01 and a log2 fold-change threshold of 1. PCA with hierarchical clustering of max-normalized trajectories of the 1000 most abundant clonotypes was used as exploratory dynamics analysis. The CD4 or CD8 phenotype of responding clones was assigned using the separately sequenced CD4+ and CD8+ repertoires. TCRdb redid the processing of the public reads, applying fastp at Q25 and MiXCR, and retained in-frame beta chains. Rows are unified per CDR3 protein, each entry keeping the most common DNA and genes. Clone size and V and J calls follow TCRdb, not the original study. Here the sample has tens of thousands of distinct CDR3 sequences; roughly 16% occur a single time. The leading ten clones occupy around two fifths of the sample.

Ficoll-Paque density gradient centrifugation was the method used to isolate PBMCs. The receptor comes from a man aged 18 to 30 who had mild COVID-19 (a few samples of this study predate the infection). The sample titles of this study are shuffled in the database, so cell type and time point are left out; the donor was told from shared clones. This receptor chain uses TRBV20-1 and TRBJ1-2; no D gene call is confident. Sequenced material: PBMCs or a T cell subset sorted from them (not recorded which). Read as DNA, the sequence is TGCAGTGCTAGCACGGGGTTTTACGATGGCTACACCTTC. Translated, it reads CSASTGFYDGYTF.